This T cell receptor beta chain was obtained from a study of blood T cell repertoires in COVID-19. On the study more broadly: COVID-19 samples from acute and convalescent phases originated in the United States, Italy and Spain. PBMCs, B-cell-depleted T cells, or T cells were the source of the cDNA or gDNA that made up the material.

Recruits, aged 18 to 89 years, lived in roughly 22 US areas. The CDR3 extends over 15 amino acids. The J segment lost 8 bases and the V segment lost 0 bases, leaving 5 bases of the junction unmatched. Germline CDR1 is SGDLS and CDR2 is YYNGEE. Using immunoSEQ multiplex PCR, the repertoire was profiled, and TCRdb retains in-frame clones only, with some absent. The table records about 400,000 clones, nearly 90% of them present only once. The clonotype comes from a middle-aged woman with acute COVID-19. V usage is TRBV9 and J usage is TRBJ2-1; 10 nucleotides match TRBD2. Material for sequencing was PBMCs or T cells enriched from blood (not recorded which). CDR3 in DNA: TGTGCCAGCAGCGTAGCGAGCGGGGGGGCAGATGAGCAGTTCTTC. Translating it yields CASSVASGGADEQFF.